The clone carrying this TCR beta chain was detected ten times or more. The antigen remains undetermined. From approximately 9.1 ml of fresh peripheral blood, PBMCs were isolated. Germline CDR1 MNHNS, CDR2 SASEGT. This CDR3 region has 15 residues. Trimming took off 5 bases at V and 2 bases at J, with 15 bases between the two ends. TCR beta CDR3 region amplification was performed from RNA transcripts. Researchers ran a first-round RT-PCR on the TCR CDR3 using the HTBI primer set. Via MiXCR, TCRdb re-called the multiplex PCR reads, giving one row per CDR3 protein. This table holds nearly 600,000 distinct CDR3 sequences, about 14% found once. The data were taken from a study of T cells in Graves' hyperthyroidism and ophthalmopathy. Overall study findings and caveats: In validation, the model predicted ophthalmopathy. These predictions came a median approximately 5.9 months before onset. Most clonotypes expanded in thyroid above 0.001 were likewise present in blood.

The J gene is TRBJ2-5, the V gene TRBV6-1; perhaps TRBD1 as D (5 bases). The TCR originated in a woman under 30 with Graves' ophthalmopathy. Sequenced input: blood. The CDR3 reads CASSNLVGQQETQYF. In DNA form, the CDR3 reads TGTGCCAGCAGTAATCTAGTTGGACAACAAGAGACCCAGTACTTC.